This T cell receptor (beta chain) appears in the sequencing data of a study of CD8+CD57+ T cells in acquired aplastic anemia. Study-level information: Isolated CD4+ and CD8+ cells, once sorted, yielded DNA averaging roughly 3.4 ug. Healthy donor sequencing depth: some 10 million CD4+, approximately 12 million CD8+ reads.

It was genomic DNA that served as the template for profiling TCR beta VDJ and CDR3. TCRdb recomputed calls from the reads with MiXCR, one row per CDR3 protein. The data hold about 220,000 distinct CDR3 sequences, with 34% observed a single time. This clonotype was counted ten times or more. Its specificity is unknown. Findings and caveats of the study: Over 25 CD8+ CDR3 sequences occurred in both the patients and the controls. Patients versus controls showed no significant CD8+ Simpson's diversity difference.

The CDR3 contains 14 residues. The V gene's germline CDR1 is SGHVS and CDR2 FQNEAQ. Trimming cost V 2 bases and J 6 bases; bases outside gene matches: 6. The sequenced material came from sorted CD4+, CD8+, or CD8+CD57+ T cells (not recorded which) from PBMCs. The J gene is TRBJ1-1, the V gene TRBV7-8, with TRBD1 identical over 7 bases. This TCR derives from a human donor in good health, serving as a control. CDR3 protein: CASSLRTGGPEAFF. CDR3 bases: TGTGCCAGCAGCTTACGGACAGGCGGGCCTGAAGCTTTCTTT. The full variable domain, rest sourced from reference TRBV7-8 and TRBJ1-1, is GAGVSQSPRYKVAKRGQDVALRCDPISGHVSLFWYQQALGQGPEFLTYFQNEAQLDKSGLPSDRFFAERPEGSVSTLKIQRTQQEDSAVYLCASSLRTGGPEAFFGQGTRLTVV.